The 15 T cell receptor beta chains presented below share a single source sample, sequenced in a study of long-term antiretroviral therapy in people with HIV. Assay version v3.0 of immunoSEQ was used, and it was run at survey level. Method: immunoSEQ multiplex PCR; TCRdb's copy keeps in-frame clones and lacks some. The sample lists some 19,000 clones, 84% occurring once. The sample here was unsorted PBMCs, taken 0.9 years after starting antiretroviral therapy. These receptors originate from a man aged 18 to 29 with HIV.

The V gene is TRBV5-6, the J gene TRBJ1-6, with TRBD1 matching 9 bases. The J segment lost 10 bases and the V segment lost 4 bases, leaving 15 bases of the junction unmatched. CDR3 length: 17 residues. Germline V gene sequence: CDR1 SGHDT, CDR2 YYEEEE. The CDR3 sequence: CASSADRGRFRGSPLHF. The CDR3 DNA follows: TGTGCCAGCAGCGCGGACAGGGGAAGGTTTAGGGGCTCACCCCTCCACTTT.

The chain couples TRBV5-1 to TRBJ2-1, with 9 bases matching TRBD1. There are 17 residues in the CDR3. The V gene's germline CDR1 is SGHRS and CDR2 YFSETQ. Trimming cost V 0 bases and J 5 bases; bases outside gene matches: 9. The CDR3 is CASSLEPPGQGNNEQFF. CDR3 coding DNA: TGCGCCAGCAGCTTGGAGCCTCCGGGACAGGGAAACAATGAGCAGTTCTTC.

V and J are TRBV29-1 and TRBJ1-2; TRBD1 is a possible D gene (6 bases). The CDR3 runs to 12 residues. The V end was cut by 4 bases, the J end by 5 bases, with 11 bases between. CDR1 SQVTM and CDR2 ANQGSEA come from the germline V gene. The CDR3 is CSVVQGLYGYTF. CDR3 DNA: TGCAGCGTTGTACAGGGACTATATGGCTACACCTTC.

CDR3: CASSQVRYTDTQYF. The CDR3 DNA is TGCGCCAGCAGCCAGGTGCGGTACACAGATACGCAGTATTTT. The chain has TRBV4-1 and TRBJ2-3; D gene uncertain. Germline CDR1 and CDR2: MGHRA and YSYEKL. The CDR3 length is 14 residues. Deletions cut 3 bases from V and 2 bases from J, with 9 bases between.

This chain uses TRBV18 with TRBJ1-6, with D maybe TRBD1 (6 bases). This CDR3 has 13 residues. Looked up from germline, CDR1 is KGHSH and CDR2 is LQKENI. Trimming removed 4 bases at V and 8 bases at J, with 9 bases between. DNA for the CDR3: TGTGCCAGCTCACTTGAGGGGGATTCACCCCTCCACTTT. It encodes CASSLEGDSPLHF.

The V and J genes are TRBV29-1 and TRBJ1-1, with 10 bases lining up with TRBD1. Germline CDR1 reads SQVTM; CDR2 reads ANQGSEA. The CDR3 runs 16 residues. Germline trimming cut 3 bases from V and 0 bases from J; bases unmatched to any gene: 7. DNA for the CDR3: TGCAGCGTTGATACACCGGGACAGGGGATGAACACTGAAGCTTTCTTT. This gives the protein CSVDTPGQGMNTEAFF. Full variable domain (rest looked up from reference TRBV29-1 and TRBJ1-1): SAVISQKPSRDICQRGTSLTIQCQVDSQVTMMFWYRQQPGQSLTLIATANQGSEATYESGFVIDKFPISRPNLTFSTLTVSNMSPEDSSIYLCSVDTPGQGMNTEAFFGQGTRLTVV.

This chain links TRBV27 with TRBJ2-1; D gene uncertain. V was shortened by 5 bases and J by 7 bases, with 6 bases between the two germline ends. There are 11 residues in the CDR3. Germline CDR1 and CDR2: MNHEY and SMNVEV (reference sequence). Here the CDR3 reads CASSIKNEQFF. The CDR3 DNA reads as TGTGCCAGCAGTATCAAGAATGAGCAGTTCTTC.

The chain links TRBV6-1 to TRBJ1-6; 10 nucleotides line up with TRBD1. The CDR3 sequence is 12 residues long. Germline V gives CDR1 MNHNS, CDR2 SASEGT. The V segment lost 8 bases and the J segment 9 bases; nucleotides outside the gene matches: 1. Here the CDR3 DNA reads TGTGCCAGCGGGGACAGGGGTTCACCCCTCCACTTT. It translates to CASGDRGSPLHF.

V is TRBV28 and J is TRBJ2-3; D gene ambiguous. The CDR3 is made up of 12 amino acids. V was shortened by 3 bases and J by 3 bases, with 4 bases between the two germline ends. CDR1 and CDR2 (germline): MDHEN, SYDVKM. CDR3 bases: TGTGCCAGCAGTTTGTTGACAGATACGCAGTATTTT. Amino acids: CASSLLTDTQYF.

The CDR3 nucleotides are TGTGCCAGCAGCTTTGGGACAGGGTTAGCTTTCTTT. Translation gives CASSFGTGLAFF. The chain has TRBV7-2 and TRBJ1-1, with 9 bases aligning to TRBD1. V lost 3 bases to trimming and J lost 10 bases; unmatched junction nucleotides: 3. This CDR3 has 12 amino acids. The germline V gene has CDR1 SGHTA and CDR2 FQGNSA.

The V call is TRBV5-1, the J call TRBJ1-4; D may be TRBD1 (6 bases). The V gene lost 4 bases and the J gene lost 8 bases, with 18 bases spanning the gap. In germline, CDR1 is SGHRS, CDR2 YFSETQ. The CDR3 is 15 residues long. DNA for the CDR3: TGCGCCAGCAGCGGGGCGGCAGGGGCAACCGAAAAACTGTTTTTT. Amino acids: CASSGAAGATEKLFF.

The chain uses TRBV29-1 and TRBJ1-4; D may be TRBD1 (6 bases). The V and J ends lost 7 bases and 8 bases respectively, with 17 bases between them. Germline loops: CDR1 SQVTM, CDR2 ANQGSEA. The CDR3 is 13 amino acids. The CDR3 DNA follows: TGCAGCGCTCGGGGGCAGGGGAGGGAAAAACTGTTTTTT. Translating it yields CSARGQGREKLFF. Full variable domain (rest looked up from reference TRBV29-1 and TRBJ1-4): SAVISQKPSRDICQRGTSLTIQCQVDSQVTMMFWYRQQPGQSLTLIATANQGSEATYESGFVIDKFPISRPNLTFSTLTVSNMSPEDSSIYLCSARGQGREKLFFGSGTQLSVL.

This clone was picked up a small number of times. This chain uses TRBV27 with TRBJ1-2; 7 bases fit TRBD1. This CDR3 is 14 amino acids long. V shed 3 bases, J shed 5 bases, and the junction held 6 bases outside the gene matches. Germline V gene lookup returns CDR1 MNHEY and CDR2 SMNVEV (reference sequence). The CDR3: CASSFTGAGYGYTF. Written as DNA, the CDR3 is TGTGCCAGCAGTTTCACAGGGGCGGGGTATGGCTACACCTTC.

The chain links TRBV4-2 to TRBJ2-1; TRBD2 matches 7 bases. Germline CDR1 LGHNA, CDR2 YNFKEQ. The CDR3 is 16 residues long. The junction had 8 bases not matched to a gene; V was cut back by 1 base and J by 5 bases. In nucleotides, the CDR3 is TGTGCCAGCAGCCAAGGAATGCCTAGCGGCCACAATGAGCAGTTCTTC. Its translation: CASSQGMPSGHNEQFF.

The chain has TRBV11-3 and TRBJ2-2, with 9 bases matching TRBD1. J lost 3 bases, V lost 5 bases, and 7 bases had no gene match. This CDR3 comprises 16 residues. CDR1 is SGHNT and CDR2 is YENEEA in the germline V gene. DNA of the CDR3: TGTGCCAGCAGCCATACAGGGGGCTCGTACACCGGGGAGCTGTTTTTT. This encodes CASSHTGGSYTGELFF. The whole variable domain, filled in from reference TRBV11-3 and TRBJ2-2, reads EAGVVQSPRYKIIEKKQPVAFWCNPISGHNTLYWYLQNLGQGPELLIRYENEEAVDDSQLPKDRFSAERLKGVDSTLKIQPAELGDSAVYLCASSHTGGSYTGELFFGEGSRLTVL.